The present T cell receptor beta chain was sequenced within a study of OX40 agonist ivuxolimab in advanced cancers. Study-wide context: Among those treated, three patients had partial responses, one with hepatocellular carcinoma and two with cutaneous melanoma.

The assay was immunoSEQ multiplex PCR, and TCRdb's table has in-frame clones only and misses some. Of over 40,000 clones listed, about 88% are singletons. Trimming shortened V by 1 base and J by 9 bases, and 10 bases separated the two germline ends. Germline V lookup: CDR1 SEHNR, CDR2 FQNEAQ (reference sequence). The CDR3 sequence is 12 residues long. The V gene is TRBV7-9, the J gene TRBJ2-7, with TRBD1 as a possible D gene (6 bases). This sequence originates from an adult with an advanced solid tumor such as melanoma, head and neck, liver or kidney cancer. Source: CD4+ or CD8+ T cells sorted from blood, taken in a trial of the OX40 agonist ivuxolimab. The CDR3 nucleotides are TGTGCCAGCAGCTTAGGGACAGCACGGCAGTACTTC. Protein sequence: CASSLGTARQYF.